The clone carrying this TCR beta chain was seen a few times. Its antigen is still unknown. The iRepertoire nested amplicon-rescue multiplex PCR amplified TCR alpha and beta CDR3s from RNA. One-step reverse transcription and amplification started from around 100-400 ng of tissue mRNA or PBMC total RNA. TCRdb itself ran the multiplex PCR reads through MiXCR, one entry per CDR3 protein. Of 100,000 to 150,000 distinct CDR3 sequences listed, 24% are singletons. This specimen comes from a study of glioma-infiltrating T cells. General study points: Very few CDR3 sequences were shared between tissue and blood. Tissue-blood divergence was below expectation in non-neoplastic patients, above in gliomas.

Germline V gives CDR1 DFQATT, CDR2 SNEGSKA (reference sequence). The CDR3 runs to 15 residues. The V end was cut by 3 bases, the J end by 6 bases, with 15 bases between. The TCR was taken from a human donor with low-grade glioma or glioblastoma, undergoing nonglioma brain surgery, or in good health (not recorded which). Input material: glioma tissue, nonneoplastic brain tissue, or PBMCs (not recorded which). V and J are TRBV20-1 and TRBJ1-6, with no clear D. The CDR3 nucleotides are TGCAGTGCTAGGGACGGGCGGCTAGCTAATTCACCCCTCCACTTT. Its protein is CSARDGRLANSPLHF.